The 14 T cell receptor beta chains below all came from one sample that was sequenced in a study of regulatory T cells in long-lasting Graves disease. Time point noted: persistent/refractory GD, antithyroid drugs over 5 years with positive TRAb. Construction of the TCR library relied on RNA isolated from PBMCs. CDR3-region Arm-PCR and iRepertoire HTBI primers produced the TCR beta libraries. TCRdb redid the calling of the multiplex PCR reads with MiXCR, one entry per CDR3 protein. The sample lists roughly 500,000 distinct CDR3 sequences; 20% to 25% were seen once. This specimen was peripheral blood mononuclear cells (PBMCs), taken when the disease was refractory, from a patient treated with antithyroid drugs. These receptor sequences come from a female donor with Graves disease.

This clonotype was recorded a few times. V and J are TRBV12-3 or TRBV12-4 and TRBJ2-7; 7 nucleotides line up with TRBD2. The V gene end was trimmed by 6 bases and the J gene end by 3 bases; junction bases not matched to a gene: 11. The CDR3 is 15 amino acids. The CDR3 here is CASSKERESVYEQYF. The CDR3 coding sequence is TGTGCCAGCAGCAAGGAGCGGGAATCGGTCTACGAGCAGTACTTC.

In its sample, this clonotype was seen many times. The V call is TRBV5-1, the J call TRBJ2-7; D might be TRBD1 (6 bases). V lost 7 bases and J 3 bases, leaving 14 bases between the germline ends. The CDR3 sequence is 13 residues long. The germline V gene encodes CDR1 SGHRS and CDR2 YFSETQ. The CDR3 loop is CASQRDTGYEQYF. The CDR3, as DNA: TGCGCCAGCCAACGGGACACAGGCTACGAGCAGTACTTC.

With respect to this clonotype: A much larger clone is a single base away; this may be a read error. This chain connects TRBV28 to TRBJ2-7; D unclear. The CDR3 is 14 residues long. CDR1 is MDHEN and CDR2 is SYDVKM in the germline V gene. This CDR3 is CASRPKLSSYEQDF. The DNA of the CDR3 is TGTGCCAGCAGACCCAAACTAAGCTCCTACGAGCAGGACTTC.

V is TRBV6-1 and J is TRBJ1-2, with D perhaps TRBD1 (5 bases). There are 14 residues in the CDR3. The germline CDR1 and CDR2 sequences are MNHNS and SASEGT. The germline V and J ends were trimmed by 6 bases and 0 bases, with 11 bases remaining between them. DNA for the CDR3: TGTGCCAGCAGCCGGGACGGTTCTAACTATGGCTACACCTTC. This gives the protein CASSRDGSNYGYTF.

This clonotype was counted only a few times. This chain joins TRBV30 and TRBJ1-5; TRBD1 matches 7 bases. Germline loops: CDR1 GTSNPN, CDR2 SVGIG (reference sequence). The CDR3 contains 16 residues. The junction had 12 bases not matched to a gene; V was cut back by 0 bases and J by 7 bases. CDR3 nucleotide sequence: TGTGCCTGGAGTGTACGTAGGGGGCCTGATGGCCAGCCCCAGCATTTT. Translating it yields CAWSVRRGPDGQPQHF.

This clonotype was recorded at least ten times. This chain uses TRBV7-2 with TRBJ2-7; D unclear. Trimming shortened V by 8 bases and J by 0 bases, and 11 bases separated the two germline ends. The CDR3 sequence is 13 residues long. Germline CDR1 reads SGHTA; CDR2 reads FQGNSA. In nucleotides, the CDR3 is TGTGCCAGCCGCGGTACACTCTCCTACGAGCAGTACTTC. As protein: CASRGTLSYEQYF.

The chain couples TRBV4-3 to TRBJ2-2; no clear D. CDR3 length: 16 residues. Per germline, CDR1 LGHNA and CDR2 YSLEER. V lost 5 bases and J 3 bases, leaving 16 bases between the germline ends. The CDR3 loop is CASSVALVFHTGELFF. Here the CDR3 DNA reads TGCGCCAGCAGCGTCGCTCTAGTCTTCCACACCGGGGAGCTGTTTTTT.

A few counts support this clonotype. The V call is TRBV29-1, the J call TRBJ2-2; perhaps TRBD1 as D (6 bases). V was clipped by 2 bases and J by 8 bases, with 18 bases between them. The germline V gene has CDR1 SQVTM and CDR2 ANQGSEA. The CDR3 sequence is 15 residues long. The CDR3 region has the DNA TGCAGCGTTGAAAAGGGCCAGGGGATCGGTGGGGAGCTGTTTTTT. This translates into CSVEKGQGIGGELFF.

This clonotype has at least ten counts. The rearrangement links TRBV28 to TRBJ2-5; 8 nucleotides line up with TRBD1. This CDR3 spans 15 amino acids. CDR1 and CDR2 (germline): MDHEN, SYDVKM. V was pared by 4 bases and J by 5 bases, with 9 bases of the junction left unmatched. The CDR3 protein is CASSSSGGFRETQYF. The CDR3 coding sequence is TGTGCCAGCAGTTCGTCAGGGGGCTTTAGGGAGACCCAGTACTTC.

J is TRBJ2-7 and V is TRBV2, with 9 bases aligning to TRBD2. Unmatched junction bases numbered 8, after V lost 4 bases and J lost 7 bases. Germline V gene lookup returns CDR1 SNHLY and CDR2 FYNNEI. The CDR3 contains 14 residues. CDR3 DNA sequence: TGTGCCAGCAGTGGTCCAGCGGGGGGCCTTGAGCAGTACTTC. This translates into CASSGPAGGLEQYF. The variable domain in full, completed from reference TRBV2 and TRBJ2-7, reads EPEVTQTPSHQVTQMGQEVILRCVPISNHLYFYWYRQILGQKVEFLVSFYNNEISEKSEIFDDQFSVERPDGSNFTLKIRSTKLEDSAMYFCASSGPAGGLEQYFGPGTRLTVT.

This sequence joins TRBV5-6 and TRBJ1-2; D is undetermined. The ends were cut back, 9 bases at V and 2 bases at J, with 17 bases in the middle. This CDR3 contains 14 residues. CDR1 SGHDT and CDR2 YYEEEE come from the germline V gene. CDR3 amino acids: CATAYGKGNYGYTF. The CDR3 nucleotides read TGTGCCACCGCGTATGGGAAGGGAAACTATGGCTACACCTTC.

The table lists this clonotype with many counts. The CDR3 DNA reads as TGTGCCAGCCTGCGGGGTAGCGGGGGAGGCTATGGCTACACCTTC. Its protein product is CASLRGSGGGYGYTF. This sequence joins TRBV28 and TRBJ1-2, with D perhaps TRBD1 (5 bases). There are 15 residues in the CDR3. Deletions cut 8 bases from V and 4 bases from J, with 20 bases between. The V gene's germline CDR1 is MDHEN and CDR2 SYDVKM.

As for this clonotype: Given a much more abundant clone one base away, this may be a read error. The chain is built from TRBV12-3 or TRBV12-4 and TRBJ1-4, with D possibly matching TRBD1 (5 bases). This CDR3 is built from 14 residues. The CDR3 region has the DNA TGTGCCAGCAGTTACCGGGGCCAAAATGAAGAACTGTTTTTT. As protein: CASSYRGQNEELFF.

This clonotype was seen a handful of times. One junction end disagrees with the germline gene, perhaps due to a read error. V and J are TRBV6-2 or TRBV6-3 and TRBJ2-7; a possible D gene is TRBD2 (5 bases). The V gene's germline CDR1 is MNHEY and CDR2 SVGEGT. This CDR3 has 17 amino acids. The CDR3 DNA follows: TGTGCCAGCAGTTACCGGAGAGGGCCCTCTCTTTCCTACGAGCAGTGCTTC. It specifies CASSYRRGPSLSYEQCF.